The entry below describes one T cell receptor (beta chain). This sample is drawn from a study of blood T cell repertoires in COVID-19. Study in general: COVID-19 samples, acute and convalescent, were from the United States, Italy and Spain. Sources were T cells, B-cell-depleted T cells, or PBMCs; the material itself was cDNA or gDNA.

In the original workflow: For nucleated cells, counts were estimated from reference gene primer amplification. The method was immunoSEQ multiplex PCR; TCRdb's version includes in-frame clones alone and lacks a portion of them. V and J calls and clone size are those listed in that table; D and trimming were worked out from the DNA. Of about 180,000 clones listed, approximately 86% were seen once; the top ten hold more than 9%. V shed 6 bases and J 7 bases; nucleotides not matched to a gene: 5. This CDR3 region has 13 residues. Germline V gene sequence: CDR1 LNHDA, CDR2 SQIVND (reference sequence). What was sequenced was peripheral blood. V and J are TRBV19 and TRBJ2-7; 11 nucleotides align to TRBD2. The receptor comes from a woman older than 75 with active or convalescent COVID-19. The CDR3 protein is CASRLAGEREQYF. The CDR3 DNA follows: TGTGCCAGTAGACTAGCGGGAGAGCGGGAGCAGTACTTC.